The rows below give T cell receptor beta chains drawn from one sample of a study of identical twins. TCRdb re-analysed the 5' RACE reads in MiXCR, keeping a single row per CDR3 protein. Of approximately 280,000 distinct CDR3 sequences detected, less than 9% appear once; the ten largest clones hold about 2.1%. These data are also associated with another study on yellow fever vaccine responses in identical twins.

The specimen sequenced was memory (CD45RO+) T cells sorted from blood. The receptors come from a woman aged 18-29 years in good health. Each CDR3 is given with its conserved first and last residue. The D gene is left open where the match is weak. Some rows have no size entry. The others give once, few or many, or a class for an expanded clone.

CASSEGTVYGYTF | TGTGCCAGCAGTGAGGGGACAGTCTATGGCTACACCTTC | NA | TRBV6-1 | TRBD1 | TRBJ1-2
CASSYRERAGELFF | TGTGCCAGCAGCTACAGGGAGAGGGCCGGGGAGCTGTTTTTT | few | TRBV7-7 | NA | TRBJ2-2
CASSPGTVMNTEAFF | TGTGCCAGCAGCCCCGGGACAGTTATGAACACTGAAGCTTTCTTT | few | TRBV4-2 | TRBD1 | TRBJ1-1
CSARDLGRVAETQYF | TGCAGTGCTAGAGATTTGGGCAGGGTGGCAGAGACCCAGTACTTC | few | TRBV20-1 | NA | TRBJ2-5
CASSGQGGHSPLHF | TGTGCCAGCTCCGGACAGGGTGGTCATTCACCCCTCCACTTT | many | TRBV25-1 | TRBD1 | TRBJ1-6
CSAKTQGLNYYNEQFF | TGCAGTGCTAAGACACAGGGGCTCAATTATTACAATGAGCAGTTCTTC | few | TRBV20-1 | TRBD1 | TRBJ2-1
CASSDLTSGSIYNEQFF | TGTGCCAGCAGCGACCTAACTAGCGGGAGTATCTACAATGAGCAGTTCTTC | few | TRBV11-1 | TRBD2 | TRBJ2-1
CASSPIWGVDTEAFF | TGCGCCAGCAGCCCCATCTGGGGGGTCGACACTGAAGCTTTCTTT | few | TRBV4-1 | NA | TRBJ1-1
CASSVFRVDSSPLHF | TGTGCCAGCAGTGTTTTCCGGGTCGATAGTTCACCCCTCCACTTT | few | TRBV2 | NA | TRBJ1-6
CASSLARGQGDYGYTF | TGTGCCAGCAGCTTAGCACGGGGGCAGGGAGACTATGGCTACACCTTC | few | TRBV7-9 | NA | TRBJ1-2
CSASGFGPYTDTQYF | TGCAGTGCTAGTGGTTTTGGGCCTTACACAGATACGCAGTATTTT | NA | TRBV20-1 | NA | TRBJ2-3
CASSPDIRASYEQYF | TGTGCCAGCAGCCCGGACATACGAGCCTCCTACGAGCAGTACTTC | few | TRBV7-8 | NA | TRBJ2-7
CASSQNTGRTIGYTF | TGTGCCAGCAGCCAGAACACAGGAAGAACTATTGGCTACACCTTC | NA | TRBV3-1 | NA | TRBJ1-2
CASSLRTGPFNEKLFF | TGCGCCAGCAGCCTCCGGACGGGACCGTTTAATGAAAAACTGTTTTTT | NA | TRBV5-1 | NA | TRBJ1-4
CASRRREASYEQYF | TGTGCCAGCAGGAGGCGGGAGGCCTCCTACGAGCAGTACTTC | few | TRBV6-2/TRBV6-3 | TRBD2 | TRBJ2-7
CASSQGGIGQPQHF | TGTGCCAGCAGCCAGGGAGGGATCGGTCAGCCCCAGCATTTT | NA | TRBV3-1 | NA | TRBJ1-5
CSAVGGGTDTQYF | TGCAGTGCCGTAGGGGGGGGCACAGATACGCAGTATTTT | NA | TRBV20-1 | NA | TRBJ2-3
CASSLDSPGYASKNIQYF | TGCGCCAGCAGCTTGGATTCCCCAGGGTATGCGTCCAAAAACATTCAGTACTTC | many | TRBV5-1 | NA | TRBJ2-4
CATSRPIAGKTNTGELFF | TGTGCCACCAGCAGACCTATTGCAGGGAAAACGAACACCGGGGAGCTGTTTTTT | many | TRBV15 | NA | TRBJ2-2
CASSFGRGVTEAFF | TGTGCCAGCAGCTTTGGACGGGGGGTTACTGAAGCTTTCTTT | few | TRBV7-2 | NA | TRBJ1-1
CASSPSRLAGEETQYF | TGCGCCAGCAGCCCCTCTCGGCTAGCGGGGGAAGAGACCCAGTACTTC | NA | TRBV4-1 | TRBD2 | TRBJ2-5
CASSLEGGTRTEAFF | TGTGCCAGCAGCTTAGAGGGAGGGACGAGAACTGAAGCTTTCTTT | NA | TRBV11-2 | NA | TRBJ1-1
CASSEGTGLNTEAFF | TGTGCCAGCAGTGAGGGGACAGGGCTGAACACTGAAGCTTTCTTT | NA | TRBV6-1 | TRBD1 | TRBJ1-1
CASSFRAGGTDTQYF | TGTGCCAGCAGCTTTCGGGCGGGAGGCACAGATACGCAGTATTTT | many | TRBV13 | TRBD2 | TRBJ2-3
CASSEPGEVSYGYTF | TGTGCCAGCAGTGAACCGGGGGAGGTCAGCTATGGCTACACCTTC | NA | TRBV6-1 | NA | TRBJ1-2
CASSLTGTEISRYGYTF | TGCGCCAGCAGCTTGACAGGGACCGAAATCTCTAGATATGGCTACACCTTC | NA | TRBV5-1 | NA | TRBJ1-2
CASSQHTGTGNTIYF | TGTGCCAGCAGCCAACACACAGGGACTGGAAACACCATATATTTT | many | TRBV3-1 | NA | TRBJ1-3
CASSYSVGTVSGNEQFF | TGTGCCAGCAGTTACTCCGTTGGGACAGTCTCGGGGAATGAGCAGTTCTTC | many | TRBV6-5 | TRBD1 | TRBJ2-1
CASSYSDTMSSYNSPLHF | TGTGCCAGCAGTTACTCAGACACGATGAGCTCCTATAATTCACCCCTCCACTTT | many | TRBV6-5 | NA | TRBJ1-6
CASSLVAWANYGYTF | TGTGCCAGCAGCTTAGTGGCCTGGGCTAACTATGGCTACACCTTC | many | TRBV7-2 | NA | TRBJ1-2
CASSFGGRNSPLHF | TGTGCCAGCAGCTTCGGGGGAAGGAATTCACCCCTCCACTTT | NA | TRBV5-5 | NA | TRBJ1-6
CASSPGQTGELFF | TGCGCCAGCAGCCCGGGACAGACCGGGGAGCTGTTTTTT | many | TRBV5-1 | TRBD1 | TRBJ2-2
CASRSGGSRNIQYF | TGTGCCAGCAGATCGGGCGGGTCAAGGAACATTCAGTACTTC | few | TRBV6-2/TRBV6-3 | NA | TRBJ2-4
CATSLFRDRAFGANVLTF | TGTGCCACCAGCCTATTCCGGGACAGGGCTTTTGGGGCCAACGTCCTGACTTTC | few | TRBV24-1 | TRBD1 | TRBJ2-6
CASSTRTLAGVSYNEQFF | TGTGCCAGCAGCACAAGGACCCTAGCGGGAGTCTCCTACAATGAGCAGTTCTTC | few | TRBV7-8 | TRBD2 | TRBJ2-1
CASSLDGGRNTEAFF | TGCGCCAGCAGCTTGGATGGGGGACGGAACACTGAAGCTTTCTTT | many | TRBV5-1 | NA | TRBJ1-1
CSVEDRTANYGYTF | TGCAGCGTTGAAGATCGGACAGCTAACTATGGCTACACCTTC | many | TRBV29-1 | NA | TRBJ1-2
CASSDSLSGNSPLHF | TGCGCCAGCAGCGACAGCCTCTCGGGTAATTCACCCCTCCACTTT | NA | TRBV5-1 | NA | TRBJ1-6
CASSAYGNTIYF | TGTGCCAGCAGCGCTTACGGAAACACCATATATTTT | few | TRBV5-8 | NA | TRBJ1-3
CASSRRAQGLSGNTIYF | TGTGCCAGCAGTCGGCGTGCGCAGGGACTCTCTGGAAACACCATATATTTT | NA | TRBV6-1 | NA | TRBJ1-3
CSARGAGGGFYDGYTF | TGCAGTGCTAGAGGGGCAGGGGGCGGCTTTTATGATGGCTACACCTTC | many | TRBV20-1 | TRBD1 | TRBJ1-2
CASSVGLAGGASSYNEQFF | TGTGCCAGCAGCGTAGGTCTAGCGGGGGGCGCGAGCTCCTACAATGAGCAGTTCTTC | NA | TRBV9 | TRBD2 | TRBJ2-1
CASSQVWHTGELFF | TGCGCCAGCAGCCAAGTGTGGCACACCGGGGAGCTGTTTTTT | few | TRBV4-1 | NA | TRBJ2-2